In its sample, the clone carrying this T cell receptor beta chain was seen many times. CDR1 is SNHLY and CDR2 is FYNNEI in the germline V gene. Trimming shortened V by 5 bases and J by 7 bases, and 15 bases separated the two germline ends. The CDR3 is 15 residues long. CDR3 and TCR beta VDJ profiling relied on genomic DNA as the template. TCRdb re-analysed the reads in MiXCR, keeping a single row per CDR3 protein. The sample contains hundreds of thousands of distinct CDR3 sequences, 45% to 65% of which appear only once. Whoever was chosen for sequencing had shown CD8+CD57+ cell expansion by flow cytometry. All participating patients were living with severe acquired aplastic anemia. These data are taken from a study of CD8+CD57+ T cells in acquired aplastic anemia. Study at large: The average for DNA from sorted CD4+ and CD8+ cells was roughly 3 ug.

V is TRBV2 and J is TRBJ1-6; tentatively, D is TRBD1 (6 bases). Sequencing was performed on sorted CD4+, CD8+, or CD8+CD57+ T cells (not recorded which) from PBMCs. The TCR sequence derives from a human donor with aplastic anemia. This chain's CDR3 is CASSKTGPLNSPLHF. Here the CDR3 DNA reads TGTGCCAGCAGTAAGACAGGTCCCCTCAATTCACCCCTCCACTTT.